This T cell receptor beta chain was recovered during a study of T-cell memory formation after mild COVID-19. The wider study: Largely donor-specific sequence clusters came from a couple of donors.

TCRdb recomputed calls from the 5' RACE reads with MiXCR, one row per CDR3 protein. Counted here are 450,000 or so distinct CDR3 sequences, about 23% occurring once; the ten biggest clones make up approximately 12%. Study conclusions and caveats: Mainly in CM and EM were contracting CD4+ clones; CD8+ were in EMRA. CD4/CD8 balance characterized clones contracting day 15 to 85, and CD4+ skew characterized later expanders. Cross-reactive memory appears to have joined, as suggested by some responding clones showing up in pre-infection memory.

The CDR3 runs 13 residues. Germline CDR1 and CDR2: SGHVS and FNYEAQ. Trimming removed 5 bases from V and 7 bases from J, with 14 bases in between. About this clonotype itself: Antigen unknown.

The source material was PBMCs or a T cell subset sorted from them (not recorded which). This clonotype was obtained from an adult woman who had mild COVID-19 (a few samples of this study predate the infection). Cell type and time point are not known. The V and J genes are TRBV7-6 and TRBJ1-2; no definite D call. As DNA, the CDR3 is TGTGCCAGCAGCCCCCAACGGACGGGTGGCTACACCTTC. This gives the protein CASSPQRTGGYTF.